The 5 T cell receptor beta chains below come from one sample, sequenced in a study of T-cell memory formation after mild COVID-19 (dated by TCRdb to about 2021). The library was generated by 5' RACE. These reads were obtained on an Illumina NovaSeq 6000. Using fastp at Q25 and MiXCR, TCRdb reprocessed the public reads and kept productive beta chains. Each CDR3 protein appears once, grouped with its most common genes and DNA. This sample has hundreds of thousands of distinct CDR3 sequences in its table, and about a fifth of those were observed once. Jointly, the top ten make up around 7.7% of the sample. The sample taken for sequencing was PBMCs or a T cell subset sorted from them (not recorded which). The receptor source for this set is an adult woman who had mild COVID-19 (a few samples of this study predate the infection). The sample titles of this study are shuffled in the database, so cell type and time point are left out; the donor was told from shared clones.

The chain joins TRBV7-2 to TRBJ1-2; D is unclear. The CDR3 runs to 12 residues. Germline V gene sequence: CDR1 SGHTA, CDR2 FQGNSA. Trimming took off 3 bases at V and 7 bases at J, with 9 bases between the two ends. CDR3 in amino acids: CASSFDRRGYTF. CDR3 DNA sequence: TGTGCCAGCAGCTTCGACCGGCGTGGCTACACCTTC.

This chain connects TRBV12-3 or TRBV12-4 to TRBJ2-3, with a tentative D call TRBD1 (7 bases). V lost 6 bases to trimming and J lost 3 bases, with 13 bases between them. CDR3 length equals 14 residues. For the CDR3, the DNA is TGTGCCAGCAGGGCGGGACAGTTTACAGATACGCAGTATTTT. This encodes CASRAGQFTDTQYF.

A few counts support this clonotype. The rearrangement links TRBV4-1 to TRBJ1-2; no firm D call. The CDR3 covers 14 residues. CDR1 is MGHRA and CDR2 is YSYEKL in the germline V gene. Trimming removed 0 bases from V and 5 bases from J, with 10 bases in between. The CDR3 bases are TGCGCCAGCAGCCAAGAACGCACGGCATATGGCTACACCTTC. It yields the protein CASSQERTAYGYTF.

This rearrangement joins TRBV28 to TRBJ2-2, with 9 nucleotides matching TRBD1. CDR3 length: 15 residues. Trimming removed 4 bases from V and 3 bases from J; junction bases left unmatched: 3. Germline CDR1 reads MDHEN; CDR2 reads SYDVKM. CDR3 DNA: TGTGCCAGCAGTTCCGGGACAGGGTACACCGGGGAGCTGTTTTTT. Translation: CASSSGTGYTGELFF.

This clonotype came up a few times. The chain links TRBV12-3 or TRBV12-4 to TRBJ1-5, with 7 bases aligning to TRBD1. The CDR3 is 14 amino acids. Trimming at V came to 6 bases and at J to 6 bases, leaving 8 bases not matched to a gene. The CDR3 DNA sequence: TGTGCCAGCAGCCATACCCGGGACAGTCAGCCCCAGCATTTT. It codes for CASSHTRDSQPQHF.